This entry is about one TCR beta chain. The antigen remains undetermined. Germline V gives CDR1 SGHVS, CDR2 FNYEAQ. The CDR3 length is 16 residues. V dropped 4 bases and J dropped 7; count of bases not matched to a gene: 7. The sample comes from a study of cytomegalovirus exposure and HLA in healthy donors. Regarding the study as a whole: Evidence from a later analysis indicated that most CMV-associated TCR beta chains looked HLA-restricted. In a later analysis, V- and J-gene trimming of beta chains associated with a DCLRE1C missense variant, replicated independently. Usually a TCR sequence was rare, but some public TCRs were found in many donors.

With 60 Vbeta and 13 Jbeta primers, the PCR was carried out. Produced via immunoSEQ multiplex PCR; TCRdb's table is partial and in-frame only. The data hold some 150,000 clones, with just under 80% observed a single time. The V and J genes are TRBV7-6 and TRBJ2-1; 13 nucleotides agree with TRBD2. Sequencing was performed on PBMCs. The clonotype was recovered from a male donor in good health and CMV-seronegative. Here the CDR3 reads CASSSLGLAGENEQFF. CDR3 DNA sequence: TGTGCCAGCAGCTCCCTTGGACTAGCGGGGGAGAATGAGCAGTTCTTC. The full variable domain, in which reference TRBV7-6 and TRBJ2-1 provide the parts outside the CDR3, is GAGVSQSPRYKVTKRGQDVALRCDPISGHVSLYWYRQALGQGPEFLTYFNYEAQQDKSGLPNDRFSAERPEGSISTLTIQRTEQRDSAMYRCASSSLGLAGENEQFFGPGTRLTVL.